Each of the 6 T cell receptor beta chains below was sequenced from the same sample in a study of blood T cell repertoires in COVID-19. Generated by immunoSEQ multiplex PCR, the TCRdb table keeps only in-frame clones and is missing some. The sample gives roughly 260,000 clones, approximately 89% of which show up once; around a tenth is in the top ten. Sequencing was performed on peripheral blood. These receptor sequences come from a man aged 40-55 years who had recovered from COVID-19.

This chain connects TRBV27 to TRBJ1-6; a weak D match, TRBD1 (5 bases). CDR1 is MNHEY, CDR2 SMNVEV, per germline (reference sequence). There are 16 residues in the CDR3. Trimming removed 0 bases at V and 6 bases at J, with 12 bases between. CDR3 region: CASSLSSRASNSPLHF. The CDR3 DNA sequence: TGTGCCAGCAGTTTATCGTCCAGGGCTAGTAATTCACCCCTCCACTTT.

This rearrangement joins TRBV5-4 to TRBJ2-3; no reliable D call. The V gene lost 0 bases and the J gene lost 0 bases, with 11 bases spanning the gap. The CDR3 consists of 16 residues. Germline values: CDR1 SGHNT, CDR2 YYREEE (reference sequence). DNA of the CDR3: TGTGCCAGCAGCTTGGCCCGGAGAGGAAGCACAGATACGCAGTATTTT. It yields the protein CASSLARRGSTDTQYF.

This clone was found once. V gene TRBV7-9 combines with J gene TRBJ1-3, with a possible D match to TRBD1 (5 bases). The CDR3 runs 15 residues. From germline, CDR1 is SEHNR and CDR2 FQNEAQ (reference sequence). V dropped 7 bases and J dropped 2 bases, with 15 bases sitting between them. The CDR3 protein is CASTQGNNPGNTIYF. The CDR3, as DNA: TGTGCCAGCACCCAGGGTAATAACCCTGGAAACACCATATATTTT.

This rearrangement joins TRBV1 to TRBJ2-5; the table assigns TRBD2, which was not confirmed against the DNA. TRBV1 is labeled a pseudogene. CDR3 length: 17 residues. The CDR3 here is CTSSQGRLAGGRETQYF. The CDR3 DNA follows: TGCACCAGCAGCCAAGGTCGACTAGCGGGAGGCCGAGAGACCCAGTACTTC.

This chain links TRBV11-3 with TRBJ2-3; 8 bases line up with TRBD2. J was trimmed by 2 bases and V by 5 bases; bases with no gene match: 3. The CDR3 covers 14 residues. CDR1 is SGHNT and CDR2 is YENEEA in the germline V gene. CDR3 in amino acids: CASSNGRDTDTQYF. As DNA, the CDR3 is TGTGCCAGCAGCAACGGGAGGGACACAGATACGCAGTATTTT.

This chain links TRBV6-5 with TRBJ2-1, with a possible D match to TRBD2 (5 bases). The CDR3 consists of 11 residues. In germline, CDR1 is MNHEY, CDR2 SVGAGI. V lost 11 bases and J 7 bases, leaving 12 bases between the germline ends. The CDR3 region is CASSGGNEQFF. CDR3 bases: TGTGCCTCGTCGGGCGGGAATGAGCAGTTCTTC.